This T cell receptor beta chain comes out of a study of blood T cell repertoires in COVID-19 (dated by TCRdb to the early 2020s). Study-wide context: Collaborator samples came from the United States, Italy and Spain and covered acute and convalescent phases of COVID-19. The prospective study material was composed of cDNA or gDNA derived from T cells, B-cell-depleted T cells, or PBMCs. Deeply sampled blood TCRbeta repertoires from subjects exposed to, actively infected with, or recovered from COVID-19 were included in the dataset. The repertoires were released in a freely available public database intended as a resource for research on the immune response to SARS-CoV-2. Samples came from the ongoing ImmuneRACE study (first 160 participants) plus 1,254 subjects from 6 global collaborators. The sample metadata nearly always contained a de-identified subject ID, COVID-19 status, age in years and sex. HLA class I and class II types, where available, came from metadata supplied by the sample provider rather than from assay-based typing.

TCRbeta CDR3 regions were amplified from genomic DNA by means of the immunoSEQ Assay, a bias-controlled multiplex PCR. The published analysis was carried out like this. Nucleated cell counts per sample were estimated from amplification of reference gene primers within the assay. To quantify the absolute abundance of each unique TCRbeta CDR3 rearrangement, sequence reads were collapsed and filtered. For each sample, productive Simpson clonality was calculated as the square root of Simpson's diversity index across productive rearrangements. This immuneACCESS table, as held by TCRdb, lists in-frame sequences with V and J called but not all clones. Of the missing ones, under half trace to an unresolved V gene in checked studies; the others have no known cause. V and J calls and clone size are those listed in that table; D and trimming were worked out from the DNA. This sample lists about 80,000 clones; around four fifths were detected once. 18% of the sample belongs to the ten largest clones.

V is pruned by 11 bases and J by 4 bases, leaving 7 bases of the junction without a gene match. CDR1 and CDR2 are read off the germline V gene as MNHEY and SVGAGI. The CDR3 spans 12 residues, from the cysteine through the phenylalanine. Only CDR3 DNA is held: 36 bases, read in frame from base 1. Collaborating institutions collected whole blood in K2EDTA tubes following their own protocols. Collaborator samples were shipped for TCRbeta analysis as frozen whole blood, isolated PBMCs, or DNA extracted from either sample type. General findings and caveats noted by the study authors: The amount of clinical and demographic metadata varied by source and participant and was provided uncurated.

A remark on this clone: Its binding antigen is unknown. Within one base of it there is no much larger clone, and no base qualities were kept.

Material for sequencing was peripheral blood. The sequence derives from a man of 80 years or more with active or convalescent COVID-19. This chain is built from TRBV6-5 and TRBJ1-2; a stretch of 7 junction bases matches TRBD1. The sequenced DNA: TGTGCCGGTAGGGGACAGTTCTATGGCTACACCTTC. The encoded protein is CAGRGQFYGYTF.